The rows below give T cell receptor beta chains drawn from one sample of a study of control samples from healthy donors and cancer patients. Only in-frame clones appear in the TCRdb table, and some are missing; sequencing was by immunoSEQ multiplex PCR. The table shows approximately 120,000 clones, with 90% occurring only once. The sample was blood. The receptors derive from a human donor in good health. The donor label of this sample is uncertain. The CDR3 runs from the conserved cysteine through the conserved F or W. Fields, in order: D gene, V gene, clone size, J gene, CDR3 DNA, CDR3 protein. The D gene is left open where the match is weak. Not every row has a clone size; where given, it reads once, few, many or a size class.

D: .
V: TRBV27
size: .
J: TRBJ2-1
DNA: TGTGCCAGCAGTTTAAAGGGCCCGGTAAACTACAATGAGCAGTTCTTC
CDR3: CASSLKGPVNYNEQFF

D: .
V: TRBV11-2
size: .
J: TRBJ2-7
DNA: TGTGCCAGCAGCTTCGGGGAAGCCTCCTACGAGCAGTACTTC
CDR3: CASSFGEASYEQYF

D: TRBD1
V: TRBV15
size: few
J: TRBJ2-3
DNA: TGTGCCACCAGCAGAGGGGGACAGGGGGCAAATACGCAGTATTTT
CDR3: CATSRGGQGANTQYF

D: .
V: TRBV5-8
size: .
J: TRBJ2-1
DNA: TGTGCCAGCAGCCTCTGGGCAACCAATGAGCAGTTCTTC
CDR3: CASSLWATNEQFF

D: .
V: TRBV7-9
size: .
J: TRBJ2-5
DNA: TGTGCCAGCAGCTTCCGGATTGGGGAGACCCAGTACTTC
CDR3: CASSFRIGETQYF

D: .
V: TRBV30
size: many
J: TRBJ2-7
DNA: TGTGCCTGGAGTCAGACAGGAGACCTTAATGAGCAGTACTTC
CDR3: CAWSQTGDLNEQYF

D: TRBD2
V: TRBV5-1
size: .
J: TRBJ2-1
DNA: TGCGCCAGCAGCCTCCTTCCGGGACTAGCGGGGGGAACCACCCGCCGGTTGGTGGATGAGCAGTTCTTC
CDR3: CASSLLPGLAGGTTRRLVDEQFF

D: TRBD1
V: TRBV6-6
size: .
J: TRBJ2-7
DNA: TGTGCCACGGCCGGGACAGGGATCTACGAGCAGTACTTC
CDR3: CATAGTGIYEQYF

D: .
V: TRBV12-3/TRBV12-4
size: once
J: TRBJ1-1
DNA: TGTGCCAGCAGTTTAGAGGGGCGAACTGAAGCTTTCTTT
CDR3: CASSLEGRTEAFF

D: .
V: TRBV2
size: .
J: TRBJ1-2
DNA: TGTGCCAGCAGTGAAGGGGAAGGGCGAGGCTACACCTTC
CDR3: CASSEGEGRGYTF

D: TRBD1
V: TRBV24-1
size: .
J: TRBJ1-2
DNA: TGTGCCACCAGTGATCCACAGGGGACTGCTGGCTACACCTTC
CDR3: CATSDPQGTAGYTF

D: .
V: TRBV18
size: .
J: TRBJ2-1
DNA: TGTGCCAGCTCACCTATCCTTGGAGTTGAGCAGTTCTTC
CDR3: CASSPILGVEQFF

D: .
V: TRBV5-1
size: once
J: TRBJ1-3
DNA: TGCGCCAGCAGTCTTGGCGGTCGGGGAAGGGGAAACACCATATATTTT
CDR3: CASSLGGRGRGNTIYF

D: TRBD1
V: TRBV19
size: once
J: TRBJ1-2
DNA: TGTGCCAGTAGTATAGTAACCCTGACAGGGCCTTCTGATGGCTACACCTTC
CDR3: CASSIVTLTGPSDGYTF

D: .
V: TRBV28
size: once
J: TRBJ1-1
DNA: TGTGCCAGCAGTTTACATTCAGGGCCCGCTGAAGCTTTCTTT
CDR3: CASSLHSGPAEAFF

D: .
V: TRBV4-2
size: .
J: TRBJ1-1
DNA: TGTGCCAGCAGCCAAGACTCCCAGAACACTGAAGCTTTCTTT
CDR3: CASSQDSQNTEAFF

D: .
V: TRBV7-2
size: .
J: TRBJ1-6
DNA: TGTGCCAGCAGCCTTCCGGGAGGTAATAATTCACCCCTCCACTTT
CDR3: CASSLPGGNNSPLHF

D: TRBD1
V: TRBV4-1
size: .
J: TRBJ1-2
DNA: TGCGCCAGCAGCCAAGATCCGGGACAGGGGAGAGGTGGCTACACCTTC
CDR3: CASSQDPGQGRGGYTF

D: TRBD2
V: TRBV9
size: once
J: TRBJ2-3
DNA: TGTGCCAGCAGCGTTAGCGGGGGGGCCACAGATACGCAGTATTTT
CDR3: CASSVSGGATDTQYF

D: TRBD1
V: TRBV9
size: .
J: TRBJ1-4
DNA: TGTGCCAGCAGCGCCGGGACAGGGGCTAATGAAAAACTGTTTTTT
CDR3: CASSAGTGANEKLFF

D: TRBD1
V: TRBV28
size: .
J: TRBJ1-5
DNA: TGTGCCAGCACTTATTATACAGGGGTTACTCAGCCCCAGCATTTT
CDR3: CASTYYTGVTQPQHF

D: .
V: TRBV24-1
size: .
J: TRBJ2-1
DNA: TGTGCCACCAGTGAACGGGGGGCCTGGACCAATGAGCAGTTCTTC
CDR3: CATSERGAWTNEQFF

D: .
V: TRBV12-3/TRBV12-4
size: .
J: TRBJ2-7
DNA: TGTGCCAGCAGTCTAGGGGCAGCCTACGAGCAGTACTTC
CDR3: CASSLGAAYEQYF

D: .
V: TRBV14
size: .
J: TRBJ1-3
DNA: TGTGCCAGCAGCCAACGGGTCACTGGAAACACCATATATTTT
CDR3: CASSQRVTGNTIYF

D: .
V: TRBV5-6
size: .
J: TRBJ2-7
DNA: TGTGCCAGCAGCTTGGGCGGGCTCGACGAGCAGTACTTC
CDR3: CASSLGGLDEQYF

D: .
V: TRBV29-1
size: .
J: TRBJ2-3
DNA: TGCAGCGTTGCTATATTAGACTTCACAGATACGCAGTATTTT
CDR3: CSVAILDFTDTQYF

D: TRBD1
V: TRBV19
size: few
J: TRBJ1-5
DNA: TGTGCCAGTAACAACAGGGGGCTTTATCAGCCCCAGCATTTT
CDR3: CASNNRGLYQPQHF